What follows are 17 T cell receptor beta chains derived from one specimen sequenced in a study of CD8 T cells in ankylosing spondylitis (dated by TCRdb to 2015 to 2018). Broad study findings and their caveats: A TCR beta motif made up of roughly eight highly homologous amino acid variants appeared to be characteristic of blood from ankylosing spondylitis patients.

Their cognate antigens are unknown. Receptor libraries were prepared by 5' RACE. Reads for this sample came from an Illumina HiSeq 2500. The public reads were run again by TCRdb, first through fastp at Q25 and then through MiXCR, and only productive beta chains were kept. CDR3 protein duplicates are merged, each entry listing the most common genes and DNA. This sample gives around 490,000 distinct CDR3 sequences in total; roughly 5% of them show up just once. The ten biggest clones cover roughly 3.3% of the sample. Sample: blood, either unsorted or a sorted T cell fraction (not recorded which). These receptors all stem from a male donor with ankylosing spondylitis.

This clonotype was recorded many times. One end of the junction is discordant with germline, which a read error may explain. This sequence joins TRBV7-7 and TRBJ2-3; D not certain. Germline V gives CDR1 SSHAT, CDR2 FNYEAQ (reference sequence). The CDR3 is 14 residues long. The CDR3 DNA sequence: TGTGCTAGCAGCTTAATTGGGGACACAGATACGCAGTATTTT. Protein: CASSLIGDTDTQYF. Full variable domain (rest looked up from reference TRBV7-7 and TRBJ2-3): GAGVSQSPRYKVTKRGQDVTLRCDPISSHATLYWYQQALGQGPEFLTYFNYEAQPDKSGLPSDRFSAERPEGSISTLTIQRTEQRDSAMYRCASSLIGDTDTQYFGPGTRLTVL.

This clonotype appeared many times. V usage is TRBV20-1 and J usage is TRBJ2-5, with unresolved D. The CDR3 is made up of 14 amino acids. Germline V gene sequence: CDR1 DFQATT, CDR2 SNEGSKA (reference sequence). V lost 3 bases and J 4 bases, leaving 15 bases between the germline ends. CDR3 sequence: CSASPPSGGETQYF. CDR3 sequence (DNA): TGCAGTGCTAGCCCCCCATCAGGTGGAGAGACCCAGTACTTC.

This clonotype was counted a few times. V usage is TRBV20-1 and J usage is TRBJ2-2; D not certain. Germline CDR1 reads DFQATT; CDR2 reads SNEGSKA (reference sequence). Trimming removed 4 bases from V and 1 base from J, with 7 bases in between. CDR3 length: 13 amino acids. The CDR3 nucleotides read TGCAGTGCTACCAAACAGAACACCGGGGAGCTGTTTTTT. Residues: CSATKQNTGELFF.

This clonotype was seen repeatedly, ten times or more. This chain uses TRBV6-1 with TRBJ1-4; D remains ambiguous. V was pared by 7 bases and J by 11 bases, with 11 bases between. Germline values: CDR1 MNHNS, CDR2 SASEGT. This CDR3 is 11 amino acids long. The CDR3 nucleotides are TGTGCCAGCACCTTATACAGTAAACTGTTTTTT. Residues: CASTLYSKLFF.

This clonotype showed up just a few times. The rearrangement uses TRBV7-2 and TRBJ1-2; no firm D call. V lost 4 bases and J 8 bases, leaving 17 bases between the germline ends. The CDR3 is 14 residues long. Germline CDR1 reads SGHTA; CDR2 reads FQGNSA. The DNA of the CDR3 is TGTGCCAGCAGCTCAACCCGGCCGCCTCGGGGCTACACCTTC. As protein: CASSSTRPPRGYTF.

Only a few counts were recorded for this clonotype. The chain uses TRBV5-5 and TRBJ1-4, with unresolved D. The length of the CDR3 is 13 residues. The V gene lost 4 bases and the J gene lost 0 bases, with 4 bases spanning the gap. Germline CDR1 and CDR2: SGHKS and YYEKEE (reference sequence). Here the CDR3 reads CASSVATNEKLFF. In nucleotides, the CDR3 is TGTGCCAGCAGCGTTGCAACTAATGAAAAACTGTTTTTT.

In its sample, this clonotype was seen a few times. The chain uses TRBV5-1 and TRBJ2-1, with 12 bases that match TRBD2. Germline V gene lookup returns CDR1 SGHRS and CDR2 YFSETQ. CDR3 length: 13 amino acids. V was clipped by 4 bases and J by 13 bases; unmatched bases: 6. For the CDR3, the DNA is TGCGCCAGCAGCATGCTAGCGGGAGGGGATCAGTTCTTC. Amino acid sequence: CASSMLAGGDQFF.

The table lists this clonotype with many counts. The V and J genes are TRBV4-1 and TRBJ2-7; D is unresolved. The CDR3 loop spans 15 amino acids. The V and J ends lost 4 bases and 2 bases respectively, with 15 bases between them. From germline, CDR1 is MGHRA and CDR2 YSYEKL. Here the CDR3 reads CASSPRAEPTYEQYF. The DNA of the CDR3 is TGCGCCAGCAGCCCCCGGGCCGAACCTACCTACGAGCAGTACTTC.

This clonotype has at least ten counts. The chain has TRBV18 and TRBJ2-1, with D tentatively TRBD2 (5 bases). The germline V gene has CDR1 KGHSH and CDR2 LQKENI. The V end lost 0 bases, the J end lost 4 bases, and 7 bases lay between the germline ends. The CDR3 runs 14 residues. The CDR3 is CASSPPGSYNEQFF. The CDR3 region has the DNA TGTGCCAGCTCACCACCGGGGAGTTACAATGAGCAGTTCTTC.

There are many counts of this clonotype. The gene calls are TRBV6-1 and TRBJ1-1; D ambiguous. The V and J ends lost 10 bases and 6 bases respectively, with 15 bases between them. Germline-derived CDR1 and CDR2 are MNHNS and SASEGT. The CDR3 loop spans 12 amino acids. The CDR3 spells CAINPLRAEAFF. CDR3 DNA sequence: TGTGCCATCAACCCCCTCCGTGCTGAAGCTTTCTTT.

In this sample, this clonotype turned up many times. The rearrangement joins TRBV4-3 to TRBJ2-7, with D tentatively TRBD1 (7 bases). The germline V and J ends were trimmed by 0 bases and 6 bases, with 12 bases remaining between them. CDR3 size: 14 residues. Germline CDR1 LGHNA, CDR2 YSLEER. CDR3 loop: CASSQDSGGGEQYF. Here the CDR3 DNA reads TGCGCCAGCAGCCAAGATTCAGGGGGAGGCGAGCAGTACTTC.

This chain uses TRBV6-1 with TRBJ1-2; 7 bases match TRBD1. Germline-derived CDR1 and CDR2 are MNHNS and SASEGT. This CDR3 has 14 residues. V gave up 7 bases and J gave up 6 bases; unmatched junction bases: 11. This chain's CDR3 is CASNRRGFRNGYTF. CDR3 in DNA: TGTGCCAGCAATCGCAGGGGGTTTCGGAATGGCTACACCTTC.

This clonotype has a handful of counts. The V and J genes are TRBV10-3 and TRBJ2-7, with 7 bases that match TRBD1. V lost 4 bases to trimming and J lost 0 bases; unmatched junction nucleotides: 12. Per germline, CDR1 ENHRY and CDR2 SYGVKD. This CDR3 has 17 amino acids. CDR3 region: CAISVMGTEALSYEQYF. Written as DNA, the CDR3 is TGTGCCATCAGTGTAATGGGGACAGAAGCCCTCTCCTACGAGCAGTACTTC.

This clonotype was detected ten times or more. The chain recombines TRBV7-2 with TRBJ2-5, with 7 bases identical to TRBD2. Germline trimming cut 5 bases from V and 9 bases from J; bases unmatched to any gene: 9. Germline CDR1 is SGHTA and CDR2 is FQGNSA. The CDR3 spans 13 residues. CDR3 residues: CASSPRTSNSQYF. The DNA of the CDR3 is TGTGCCAGCAGCCCCCGGACTAGTAATTCCCAGTACTTC. Full variable domain (outside the CDR3, taken from reference TRBV7-2 and TRBJ2-5): GAGVSQSPSNKVTEKGKDVELRCDPISGHTALYWYRQSLGQGLEFLIYFQGNSAPDKSGLPSDRFSAERTGGSVSTLTIQRTQQEDSAVYLCASSPRTSNSQYFGPGTRLLVL.

This clonotype has at least ten counts. This chain links TRBV12-3 or TRBV12-4 with TRBJ1-2; 7 bases are a match to TRBD1. The CDR3 covers 14 residues. The ends lost 8 bases at V and 3 bases at J; junction bases unmatched: 9. The CDR3 protein is CASSSWDRYYGYTF. The CDR3 DNA reads TGTGCCAGCTCGTCTTGGGACAGATACTATGGCTACACCTTC.

This clonotype was observed many times. The chain is built from TRBV5-1 and TRBJ1-1; D remains unclear. This CDR3 contains 14 residues. CDR1 SGHRS and CDR2 YFSETQ come from the germline V gene. Trimming shortened V by 0 bases and J by 8 bases, and 14 bases separated the two germline ends. CDR3 sequence (DNA): TGCGCCAGCAGCTTGGGGCCGCAAAGAAAGGAAGCTTTCTTT. This gives the protein CASSLGPQRKEAFF.

This clonotype was seen ten or more times. The chain uses TRBV5-1 and TRBJ1-4; 8 nucleotides line up with TRBD1. Per the germline V gene, CDR1 is SGHRS and CDR2 is YFSETQ. This CDR3 is 15 amino acids long. Trimming at V came to 4 bases and at J to 1 base, leaving 3 bases not matched to a gene. The DNA for the CDR3 is TGCGCCAGCAGCCCACAGGGGGTAACTAATGAAAAACTGTTTTTT. It codes for CASSPQGVTNEKLFF.